This TCR beta chain was captured in a study of T-cell reconstitution after alpha-beta-depleted transplantation in children. This clonotype was observed many times. The antigen is not known. During its preparation, the TCRbeta library received unique molecular identifiers. TCRdb processed the PCR reads anew with MiXCR; each CDR3 protein has one entry. Here the sample spans approximately 150,000 distinct CDR3 sequences, about 8.8% being singletons. Study observations and caveats: Surviving recipient T cells and thymic progenitors underlay high day-60 TCRbeta diversity in some patients. Among T cells one year after transplant, newly produced cells accounted for most counts and diversity. There were reportedly several hundred expanded graft clones from which alpha-beta T cells came about two months after transplant.

This receptor was identified in a female patient younger than 10 who had a stem cell transplant for congenital amegakaryocytic thrombocytopenia, so the T cells may come from the graft donor. The sample here was PBMCs, mostly from graft donor cells, taken 180 days after TCRalphabeta/CD19-depleted stem cell transplant.

The CDR3 protein is CASSFGTNRNLIHNEQFF. The CDR3 DNA reads TGTGCCAGCAGTTTCGGGACTAACCGCAATCTGATCCACAATGAGCAGTTCTTC. The J gene is TRBJ2-1, the V gene TRBV6-2 or TRBV6-3; TRBD2 aligns across 7 bases. CDR1 and CDR2 (germline): MNHEY, SVGEGT. The V gene end was trimmed by 4 bases and the J gene end by 5 bases; junction bases not matched to a gene: 17. The length of the CDR3 is 18 residues.